Listed here are 25 T cell receptor beta chains from one sample, sequenced in a study of cytomegalovirus exposure and HLA in healthy donors. The study ran its PCR with 60 Vbeta and 13 Jbeta primers. Data came from immunoSEQ multiplex PCR; TCRdb stores just in-frame clones and leaves some out. The table has under 200,000 clones, approximately 75% seen once. Sequencing was performed on PBMCs. These receptors were taken from a man aged 45-65 years in good health and CMV-seropositive.

The chain recombines TRBV29-1 with TRBJ1-1; D not resolved. There are 13 residues in the CDR3. CDR1 and CDR2 from the germline V gene are SQVTM and ANQGSEA. V shed 4 bases and J shed 2 bases, with 11 bases lying between them. Here the CDR3 DNA reads TGCAGCGTTGTTCCGGGAACTAACACTGAAGCTTTCTTT. This translates into CSVVPGTNTEAFF.

The rearrangement joins TRBV11-3 to TRBJ2-3; 14 positions match TRBD2. The J segment lost 2 bases and the V segment lost 4 bases, leaving 5 bases of the junction unmatched. There are 17 residues in the CDR3. CDR1 and CDR2 (germline): SGHNT, YENEEA. The CDR3 protein is CASSSRTSGGITDTQYF. As DNA, the CDR3 is TGTGCCAGCAGCTCCCGGACTAGCGGGGGGATCACAGATACGCAGTATTTT.

This clone showed up just once. The chain employs TRBV11-3 and TRBJ2-1; 11 bases line up with TRBD2. The CDR3 extends over 13 amino acids. J was trimmed by 15 bases and V by 3 bases; bases with no gene match: 7. Germline lookup yields CDR1 SGHNT and CDR2 YENEEA. The DNA for the CDR3 is TGTGCCAGCAGCTTGGTAGCGGGGGGGAGACTGTTCTTC. Amino acid sequence: CASSLVAGGRLFF.

V and J are TRBV6-1 and TRBJ1-2, with 9 bases lining up with TRBD1. The CDR3 runs 13 residues. Germline V gene data show CDR1 as MNHNS and CDR2 as SASEGT. V gave up 2 bases and J gave up 6 bases; unmatched junction bases: 1. In nucleotides, the CDR3 is TGTGCCAGCAGTGAACGGACAGGGGATGGCTACACCTTC. This gives the protein CASSERTGDGYTF.

This sequence joins TRBV7-8 and TRBJ1-2; 7 bases are shared with TRBD1. CDR3 length: 15 residues. CDR1 and CDR2 (germline): SGHVS, FQNEAQ. V was clipped by 5 bases and J by 4 bases; unmatched bases: 10. CDR3 nucleotide sequence: TGTGCCAGCAGCCCAGAGACAGGGATAGGCTATGGCTACACCTTC. Protein product: CASSPETGIGYGYTF.

The gene calls are TRBV27 and TRBJ1-5; 8 bases are a match to TRBD1. The CDR3 totals 15 residues. Germline values: CDR1 MNHEY, CDR2 SMNVEV (reference sequence). The J segment lost 6 bases and the V segment lost 6 bases, leaving 10 bases of the junction unmatched. The CDR3, as DNA: TGTGCCAGCAGATCCCTAACAGGGGGAGGTCAGCCCCAGCATTTT. This translates into CASRSLTGGGQPQHF.

The rearrangement uses TRBV5-1 and TRBJ1-2; 10 bases match TRBD1. Germline V gene data show CDR1 as SGHRS and CDR2 as YFSETQ. V was pared by 4 bases and J by 7 bases, with 10 bases of the junction left unmatched. The CDR3 has 15 residues. The CDR3 bases are TGCGCCAGCAGCGAAGCCGGGACAGGGGACTTTGGCTACACCTTC. Encoded protein: CASSEAGTGDFGYTF.

The chain carries TRBV29-1 and TRBJ2-5; 9 bases fit TRBD1. Germline CDR1 reads SQVTM; CDR2 reads ANQGSEA. After removal of 3 bases from V and 2 bases from J, the junction contained 4 bases not matched to a gene. CDR3 length: 14 amino acids. The CDR3: CSVEGTGPQETQYF. DNA of the CDR3: TGCAGCGTTGAGGGGACAGGGCCTCAAGAGACCCAGTACTTC.

The rearrangement joins TRBV6-6 to TRBJ2-1; 10 bases map to TRBD1. V lost 4 bases, J lost 9 bases, and 12 bases stayed unmatched. CDR1 is MNHNY and CDR2 is SVGAGI in the germline V gene (reference sequence). This CDR3 is 16 amino acids long. The CDR3 loop reads CASSFDRGQRVREQFF. The CDR3 bases are TGTGCCAGCAGTTTCGACAGGGGGCAGCGCGTGCGTGAGCAGTTCTTC.

The CDR3 nucleotides read TGTGCCAGCAGTTTAATACTAGCGGGGGCCACAGATACGCAGTATTTT. The encoded protein is CASSLILAGATDTQYF. The V gene is TRBV5-8, the J gene TRBJ2-3, with 11 bases fitting TRBD2. V gave up 5 bases and J gave up 2 bases; unmatched junction bases: 7. The CDR3 has 16 residues. Per the germline V gene, CDR1 is SGHTS and CDR2 is YDEGEE. The full variable domain, completed using reference TRBV5-8 and TRBJ2-3, is EAGVTQSPTHLIKTRGQQATLRCSPISGHTSVYWYQQALGLGLQFLLWYDEGEERNRGNFPPRFSGRQFPNYSSELNVNALELEDSALYLCASSLILAGATDTQYFGPGTRLTVL.

The chain uses TRBV6-1 and TRBJ1-5; 9 bases match TRBD1. CDR3 length: 14 amino acids. The germline V gene has CDR1 MNHNS and CDR2 SASEGT. CDR3 protein: CASSRDRVNQPQHF. For the CDR3, the DNA is TGTGCAAGCTCCAGGGACAGGGTCAATCAGCCCCAGCATTTT.

The rearrangement joins TRBV5-5 to TRBJ1-5, with TRBD1 matching 10 bases. With 4 bases clipped from V and 0 bases from J, the junction kept 13 bases outside the gene matches. Per germline, CDR1 SGHKS and CDR2 YYEKEE (reference sequence). The CDR3 has 19 residues. The CDR3 region is CASSAETGGGRYSNQPQHF. In DNA form, the CDR3 reads TGTGCCAGCAGCGCTGAGACAGGGGGCGGGAGATATAGCAATCAGCCCCAGCATTTT.

The V and J genes are TRBV10-1 and TRBJ2-2, with D possibly TRBD1 on 5 matching bases. CDR3 length: 13 residues. Trimming pared 10 bases from V and 7 bases from J, leaving 16 bases between. Germline loops: CDR1 WNHNN, CDR2 SYGVQD (reference sequence). The CDR3 coding sequence is TGCGCCACCCAGGGAACGCAGGGCGGGGAGCTGTTTTTT. Translated, it gives CATQGTQGGELFF.

The J gene is TRBJ2-1, the V gene TRBV27, with D tentatively TRBD1 (5 bases). The CDR3 spans 15 residues. V lost 4 bases to trimming and J lost 3 bases, with 13 bases between them. The V gene's germline CDR1 is MNHEY and CDR2 SMNVEV (reference sequence). DNA for the CDR3: TGTGCCAGCAGTTACCGACAGACTCTCTACAATGAGCAGTTCTTC. Translating it yields CASSYRQTLYNEQFF.

This clone has more than one count but fewer than ten. This sequence joins TRBV20-1 and TRBJ2-1; D is ambiguous. Germline V gene data show CDR1 as DFQATT and CDR2 as SNEGSKA (reference sequence). The germline V and J ends were trimmed by 3 bases and 8 bases, with 8 bases remaining between them. The CDR3 totals 11 residues. This chain's CDR3 is CSARAAYEQFF. The CDR3 DNA reads as TGCAGTGCTAGGGCCGCCTATGAGCAGTTCTTC.

The chain combines TRBV9 with TRBJ1-4, with 7 bases that match TRBD1. The CDR3 covers 16 residues. The germline CDR1 and CDR2 sequences are SGDLS and YYNGEE. V shed 0 bases and J 12 bases; nucleotides not matched to a gene: 14. CDR3 sequence: CASSVGTGQDGGELFF. DNA of the CDR3: TGTGCCAGCAGCGTAGGGACCGGACAGGATGGTGGGGAACTGTTTTTT.

V usage is TRBV10-3 and J usage is TRBJ1-2, with TRBD1 identical over 7 bases. The CDR3 runs 14 residues. V was clipped by 10 bases and J by 4 bases; unmatched bases: 12. Germline V gene data show CDR1 as ENHRY and CDR2 as SYGVKD. For the CDR3, the DNA is TGTGCCACCCGGGAATCGACAGGGCGCTATGGCTACACCTTC. It specifies CATRESTGRYGYTF.

The V gene is TRBV7-2, the J gene TRBJ2-6; 8 bases are shared with TRBD1. This CDR3 has 18 amino acids. With 0 bases clipped from V and 3 bases from J, the junction kept 7 bases outside the gene matches. CDR1 and CDR2 from the germline V gene are SGHTA and FQGNSA. The CDR3 bases are TGTGCCAGCAGCTTAGCGGGGCAGGGGGCGAATGGGGCCAACGTCCTGACTTTC. The encoded protein is CASSLAGQGANGANVLTF.

This clone was observed a few times. This sequence joins TRBV4-3 and TRBJ2-7; D is perhaps TRBD1 (6 bases). Per germline, CDR1 LGHNA and CDR2 YSLEER. This CDR3 region has 16 residues. Deletions cut 0 bases from V and 0 bases from J, with 12 bases between. The chain's CDR3 is CASSQEDRNPSYEQYF. The CDR3 DNA reads as TGCGCCAGCAGCCAAGAGGACAGAAATCCCTCCTACGAGCAGTACTTC.

The chain has TRBV7-3 and TRBJ2-5; D possibly corresponds to TRBD2 (5 bases). Germline V CDR1 and CDR2: SGHTA, FQGTGA. The length of the CDR3 is 15 residues. The V end was cut by 5 bases, the J end by 2 bases, with 15 bases between. The CDR3 sequence: CASSPEVGRQETQYF. CDR3 coding DNA: TGTGCCAGCAGCCCGGAGGTCGGGCGACAAGAGACCCAGTACTTC.

The chain joins TRBV7-8 to TRBJ2-4; 8 positions match TRBD1. The germline gives CDR1 SGHVS, CDR2 FQNEAQ. V was pared by 4 bases and J by 8 bases, with 7 bases of the junction left unmatched. This CDR3 spans 14 amino acids. CDR3 in DNA: TGTGCCAGCAGCTCACAGGGGGTAGCGGACATTCAGTACTTC. As protein: CASSSQGVADIQYF.

This chain uses TRBV6-4 with TRBJ2-5; D possibly corresponds to TRBD1 (5 bases). The germline V gene encodes CDR1 MRHNA and CDR2 SNTAGT. The V end was cut by 0 bases, the J end by 3 bases, with 20 bases between. The CDR3 has 18 residues. CDR3 in DNA: TGTGCCAGCAGTGACTCGTGGGGCCGGGCCGACCAAGAAGAGACCCAGTACTTC. Translating gives CASSDSWGRADQEETQYF.

V and J are TRBV16 and TRBJ1-1; 7 bases are shared with TRBD1. J was trimmed by 4 bases and V by 0 bases; bases with no gene match: 2. The CDR3 extends over 14 amino acids. Germline V CDR1 and CDR2: KGHSY, FQNENV. The CDR3 coding sequence is TGTGCCAGCAGCCAATCGAGGGGGCCCACTGAAGCTTTCTTT. It specifies CASSQSRGPTEAFF.

This clone was detected only once. The chain combines TRBV9 with TRBJ1-5; no definite D call. The germline V gene has CDR1 SGDLS and CDR2 YYNGEE. The V and J ends lost 0 bases and 4 bases respectively, with 8 bases between them. The CDR3 consists of 14 residues. The CDR3 nucleotides read TGTGCCAGCAGCGTAGGCGACACAAATCAGCCCCAGCATTTT. Encoded protein: CASSVGDTNQPQHF.

The chain uses TRBV30 and TRBJ1-2; D unresolved. This CDR3 has 14 residues. The ends were cut back, 2 bases at V and 4 bases at J, with 14 bases in the middle. CDR1 GTSNPN and CDR2 SVGIG come from the germline V gene (reference sequence). Here the CDR3 reads CAWSPTSPLYGYTF. The CDR3, as DNA: TGTGCCTGGAGTCCGACATCGCCCCTCTATGGCTACACCTTC.